This T cell receptor (beta chain) was obtained from a study of T cells in Graves' hyperthyroidism and ophthalmopathy (dated by TCRdb to about 2019). Some background on the complete study: Peripheral blood was sampled at the time of initial diagnosis, prior to any treatment. After blood sampling, hyperthyroidism patients were treated with methimazole at a starting dose of 30 mg daily, and ophthalmopathy patients were treated with high-dose intravenous methylprednisolone. The 100 or so discovery patients were randomly split 7:3 into training and test sets. The study also compared thyroid tissue and blood T-cell repertoires from a handful of Graves' hyperthyroidism patients. Prospective prediction of ophthalmopathy was tested in an independent validation cohort consisting of fewer than 20 hyperthyroidism patients and more than 15 patients who later progressed to ophthalmopathy. To identify TCR V-J signatures that set the groups apart, the researchers used a discovery cohort of roughly 100 patients, made up of around 40 with Graves' ophthalmopathy and 57 with stable Graves' hyperthyroidism. According to the paper, TCR Vbeta CDR3 sequencing was carried out on 135 peripheral blood samples, which came from approximately 41 ophthalmopathy, approximately 72 hyperthyroidism and roughly 17 progressor patients.

TCR beta CDR3 regions were amplified from RNA transcripts. The first round of RT-PCR for the TCR CDR3 was performed with the HTBI primer set and the Qiagen OneStep RT-PCR kit. A second multiplex PCR round built the libraries, followed by size selection and purification. Libraries were sequenced paired-end with 100 bp reads on an Illumina HiSeq2000. In the authors' own workflow: SOAPnuke was used to process the raw data, removing reads that contained adapters or uncalled bases, had a mean Phred below 15, or lacked an exact match to the constant primer or identifier. COPE v1.2.5 was used to merge high-quality paired reads, and clonotypes were defined as unique nucleotide sequences. MiTCR v1.1 was used to align clonotypes to the IMGT TRBV, TRBD and TRBJ reference segments. Analysis was restricted to V-J combinations with a frequency above 0.0001, which covered about 99% of repertoires. The TCS score was defined as the ratio of F50 (clonal expansion) to E x V (chaos), calculated using BLOSUM62-based TCRdist between CDR3 peptides within each V-J. Welch's t-statistics and random forest reduced roughly 540 V-J features to 10 to 15, which were used in a naive Bayes classifier (R e1071). The similarity between thyroid and blood repertoires was quantified using the Morisita-Horn index. The public reads were reanalyzed by TCRdb: fastp trimming at Q25, MiXCR alignment, in-frame beta chains only. Rows are combined by CDR3 protein, so each entry shows the most common genes and DNA. The V and J calls and clone size are TCRdb's, not the authors'. Within this sample are some 800,000 distinct CDR3 sequences, with over 35% of them counted one time only. The ten largest clonotypes hold approximately 10% of the sample.

The CDR3 runs 14 residues from the cysteine to the phenylalanine. The kept DNA is CDR3 alone, 42 bases in frame from the first base. Germline trimming amounts to 4 bases on V and 5 bases on J, with 6 as the count of junction bases outside the gene matches. The germline V gene provides CDR1 SGHRS and CDR2 YFSETQ. Points the paper makes about the study in general: No statistical method was used to set the sample size in advance, and investigators knew the group allocation. Most expanded thyroid clonotypes (frequency above 0.001) were also found in blood, which suggests that blood repertoires may mirror thyroid immune responses. In cross-validation, a model built on a 13 V-J signature told ophthalmopathy apart from stable hyperthyroidism with over 85% sensitivity and about 81% specificity, and in testing the same model reached 80%/75%. During validation, the model predicted progression to ophthalmopathy a median of approximately 6 months ahead of onset, with more than 60% sensitivity and around 72% specificity.

In this sample, this clonotype turned up many times. What antigen it recognizes has not been identified. Base qualities are not provided; no much larger clone lies one nucleotide away. A patient counted as having stable Graves' hyperthyroidism if no progression to ophthalmopathy occurred over 18 months of follow-up. Hyperthyroidism patients were newly diagnosed, with disease duration under 2 months, and aged 18 to 65 years. Patients with uncontrolled infections, other autoimmune diseases, pregnancy or lactation were excluded. Clinical symptoms, serum thyroxine and TRAb, thyroid ultrasound, and orbital computed tomography formed the basis for the diagnoses. PBMCs were separated from 10 ml of fresh peripheral blood using Ficoll-Paque density gradient centrifugation. Total RNA was extracted using Trizol reagent, and RNA quality was assessed on an Agilent 2100 Bioanalyzer.

The specimen was blood. This receptor chain uses TRBV5-1 and TRBJ2-7, with 10 bases in between that match TRBD1. The source is a man aged 18 to 30 with Graves' hyperthyroidism. The sequence in DNA is TGCGCCAGCAGCATCGGGACAGGGGAAGACGAGCAGTACTTC. Its coded protein is CASSIGTGEDEQYF.